A selection of T cell receptor beta chains follows, all from one sample in a study of human T cells and chemical hapten exposure. TCRdb itself ran the RACE reads through MiXCR, one entry per CDR3 protein. This sample carries about 160,000 distinct CDR3 sequences, 28% of them seen once, and the ten largest clones take about 2.1%. Sequences were derived from whole blood, sampled in connection with sensitization to the hapten diphenylcyclopropenone (DPC). Source of these receptors: a woman younger than 35 with alopecia areata. Some clones in this sample may be carry-over from other donors' samples. Both conserved end residues are part of each CDR3. D genes are given only for firm matches. A clone size is listed for some rows: how often the clone was seen (once, few, many), or a class if it is expanded.

TGTGCCAGCAGTCACAACGGAAACGCGAACACCGGGGAGCTGTTTTTT,CASSHNGNANTGELFF,TRBJ2-2,-,TRBV18,few
TGTGCCAGCAGTTACCCTAGCGCCCTGATCCTGTTTTTT,CASSYPSALILFF,TRBJ2-2,-,TRBV6-2/TRBV6-3,few
TGTGCCAGCAGTGTTGGGGACAGACAGCCCCAGCATTTT,CASSVGDRQPQHF,TRBJ1-5,TRBD1,TRBV2,-
TGTGCCAGCAGCAGGGGGCCGAGCACAGATACGCAGTATTTT,CASSRGPSTDTQYF,TRBJ2-3,TRBD1,TRBV11-1,few
TGTGCCAGCAGCCAAAGGGGTATATCCTACGAGCAGTACTTC,CASSQRGISYEQYF,TRBJ2-7,-,TRBV14,-
TGTGCCAGCAGCTCAAAGGGACTAGCGGGGTCCTCAACCTACGAGCAGTACTTC,CASSSKGLAGSSTYEQYF,TRBJ2-7,TRBD2,TRBV7-2,-
TGTGCCAGCAGCCCAGACAGGGCAGAGACCCAGTACTTC,CASSPDRAETQYF,TRBJ2-5,TRBD1,TRBV11-2,many
TGCAGCGTTGAGACCAGCGGGAGGATCAGTCGGTACTTC,CSVETSGRISRYF,TRBJ2-7,TRBD2,TRBV29-1,-
TGCAGCGCGGACAGGGAAAACATTCAGTACTTC,CSADRENIQYF,TRBJ2-4,TRBD1,TRBV29-1,-
TGCGCCAGCGAAGCGCCCGGGGAGCTGTTTTTT,CASEAPGELFF,TRBJ2-2,-,TRBV5-1,-